A selection of T cell receptor beta chains follows, all from one sample in a study of blood T cells in healthy people across ages. TCRdb reprocessed the 5' RACE reads via MiXCR and lists one record per CDR3 protein. The sample carries 780,000 or so distinct CDR3 sequences, roughly three fifths recorded once. Sequenced material: blood. The source of these receptors is a man aged 40-55 years in good health. The CDR3 runs from the conserved cysteine through the conserved F or W. The D gene is left open where the match is weak. Clone size is given for some rows only: seen once, a few or many times, or a class if the clone is expanded.

TRBV7-2	-	TRBJ1-4	-	CASSPGQSATNEKLFF	TGTGCCAGCAGCCCCGGACAGTCAGCAACTAATGAAAAACTGTTTTTT
TRBV2	-	TRBJ2-5	-	CASSDLEQETQYF	TGTGCCAGCAGTGACCTAGAACAAGAGACCCAGTACTTC
TRBV6-5	TRBD2	TRBJ2-3	-	CASRLGGAGDTQYF	TGTGCCAGCAGGCTCGGGGGGGCGGGGGATACGCAGTATTTT
TRBV5-1	-	TRBJ2-5	-	CASSFLMSRGLETQYF	TGCGCCAGCAGCTTTCTGATGTCTCGGGGGTTAGAGACCCAGTACTTC
TRBV3-1	-	TRBJ2-1	-	CASSLRVRSDEQFF	TGTGCCAGCAGCCTTCGGGTAAGGTCGGATGAGCAGTTCTTC
TRBV7-9	TRBD1	TRBJ2-1	-	CASSLPPQGAYNEQFF	TGTGCCAGCAGTCTCCCCCCGCAGGGGGCCTACAATGAGCAGTTCTTC
TRBV7-2	-	TRBJ2-7	-	CASSVVGGGREQYF	TGTGCCAGCAGCGTAGTAGGTGGGGGGAGGGAGCAGTACTTC
TRBV12-3/TRBV12-4	TRBD1	TRBJ1-6	-	CASSLGGGNNSPLHF	TGTGCCAGCAGTTTAGGAGGGGGCAATAATTCACCCCTCCACTTT
TRBV28	TRBD1	TRBJ2-6	many	CASRSPGQDSSGANVLTF	TGTGCCAGCAGGTCCCCGGGACAGGACAGCTCTGGGGCCAACGTCCTGACTTTC
TRBV29-1	-	TRBJ2-1	few	CSVEGSSYNEQFF	TGCAGCGTTGAGGGGAGCTCCTACAATGAGCAGTTCTTC
TRBV14	TRBD1	TRBJ2-7	-	CASSQDSVTGKYF	TGTGCCAGCAGCCAAGATTCAGTGACAGGGAAGTACTTC
TRBV7-2	TRBD2	TRBJ2-7	few	CASSLDETSGITPYEQYF	TGTGCCAGCAGCTTAGACGAGACTAGCGGGATTACTCCCTACGAGCAGTACTTC
TRBV6-4	TRBD1	TRBJ2-3	-	CASAATGTTDTQYF	TGTGCCAGCGCAGCGACAGGGACCACAGATACGCAGTATTTT
TRBV12-3/TRBV12-4	TRBD1	TRBJ2-5	many	CASNRGPQETQYF	TGTGCCAGCAACAGGGGCCCACAAGAGACCCAGTACTTC
TRBV20-1	-	TRBJ2-5	-	CSARGGTHQYF	TGCAGTGCTAGAGGGGGAACCCACCAGTACTTC
TRBV28	TRBD2	TRBJ2-1	-	CASSGLAGGFSYNEQFF	TGTGCCAGCAGTGGCCTAGCGGGAGGTTTCTCCTACAATGAGCAGTTCTTC
TRBV10-3	-	TRBJ2-1	-	CAISELGLSGGSYNEQFF	TGCGCCATCAGTGAGTTAGGGTTATCGGGTGGTTCCTACAATGAGCAGTTCTTC
TRBV14	TRBD1	TRBJ2-1	few	CATTGDLWGEQFF	TGTGCCACAACAGGGGACCTCTGGGGTGAGCAGTTCTTC
TRBV2	-	TRBJ2-2	-	CASSESPQLLLTSRELFF	TGTGCCAGCAGTGAAAGCCCTCAACTCCTACTCACGTCCCGGGAGCTGTTTTTT
TRBV7-3	TRBD1	TRBJ2-5	few	CASSQTGGGETQYF	TGTGCCAGCAGCCAGACAGGGGGCGGGGAGACCCAGTACTTC
TRBV29-1	-	TRBJ2-1	-	CSVGLSMNNEQFF	TGCAGCGTTGGGTTGTCGATGAACAATGAGCAGTTCTTC
TRBV6-5	-	TRBJ2-7	once	CASSFSTLRIEDQYF	TGTGCCAGCAGTTTCTCGACCCTAAGAATTGAAGACCAGTACTTC
TRBV7-9	TRBD1	TRBJ2-5	-	CASSTDRASGTQYF	TGTGCCAGCAGCACGGACAGGGCGAGTGGGACCCAGTACTTC
TRBV7-6	-	TRBJ2-3	few	CASSLSPDSDTQYF	TGTGCCAGCAGCTTATCCCCTGACTCCGATACGCAGTATTTT
TRBV16	-	TRBJ1-5	few	CASSQYRADNQPQHF	TGTGCCAGCAGCCAATATAGGGCTGACAATCAGCCCCAGCATTTT
TRBV7-7	-	TRBJ2-7	-	CASSLSDSPGYEQYF	TGTGCCAGCAGCTTATCCGACTCTCCAGGCTACGAGCAGTACTTC
TRBV7-2	-	TRBJ2-7	few	CASSLVKTGRYEQYF	TGTGCCAGCAGCTTAGTCAAGACAGGGAGGTACGAGCAGTACTTC
TRBV29-1	-	TRBJ1-3	-	CSVASNIWGNTIYF	TGCAGCGTTGCTAGCAACATATGGGGAAACACCATATATTTT
TRBV6-6	-	TRBJ1-3	once	CASSLPPPSGNTIYF	TGTGCCAGCAGTTTGCCCCCACCTTCTGGAAACACCATATATTTT
TRBV7-2	-	TRBJ2-7	few	CASSPRAGPYEQYF	TGTGCCAGCAGCCCGCGAGCGGGTCCCTACGAGCAGTACTTC
TRBV25-1	TRBD1	TRBJ2-1	few	CATGQENNEQFF	TGTGCCACCGGACAGGAAAACAATGAGCAGTTCTTC
TRBV2	-	TRBJ1-6	-	CASIMPGPANSPLHF	TGTGCCAGCATCATGCCGGGCCCAGCTAACTCACCCCTCCACTTT
TRBV4-1	-	TRBJ2-4	few	CASSQGLVKNIQYF	TGCGCCAGCAGCCAAGGACTGGTCAAAAACATTCAGTACTTC
TRBV20-1	TRBD1	TRBJ2-7	-	CSLTGTYEQYF	TGCAGTTTGACAGGGACCTACGAGCAGTACTTC
TRBV7-2	TRBD1	TRBJ2-7	-	CASSLDGTDSYEQYF	TGTGCCAGCAGCTTAGATGGGACAGACTCCTACGAGCAGTACTTC
TRBV29-1	-	TRBJ1-1	-	CSVEEADTEAFF	TGCAGCGTTGAGGAGGCAGACACTGAAGCTTTCTTT
TRBV7-3	-	TRBJ1-6	-	CASSFSGSDSPLHF	TGTGCCAGCAGCTTTTCAGGGTCTGATTCACCCCTCCACTTT
TRBV5-1	-	TRBJ2-5	-	CASSFQYWRETQYF	TGCGCCAGCAGCTTCCAGTACTGGAGGGAGACCCAGTACTTC
TRBV5-5	-	TRBJ1-5	-	CASSLEGVSNQPQHF	TGTGCCAGCAGCTTGGAGGGAGTTAGCAATCAGCCCCAGCATTTT
TRBV12-3/TRBV12-4	TRBD1	TRBJ1-2	-	CASSPRRGLGYTF	TGTGCCAGCAGTCCGCGCAGGGGGCTTGGCTACACCTTC
TRBV6-1	-	TRBJ2-7	-	CASSEPGGTHYEQYF	TGTGCCAGCAGTGAACCCGGCGGGACCCACTACGAGCAGTACTTC
TRBV24-1	-	TRBJ1-5	-	CATGPEYNNQPQHF	TGTGCCACCGGGCCGGAGTATAACAATCAGCCCCAGCATTTT
TRBV6-1	-	TRBJ2-7	-	CASKRVVDYNEQYF	TGTGCCTCTAAGCGGGTAGTTGATTACAATGAGCAGTACTTC
TRBV20-1	-	TRBJ2-4	-	CSASQVAKNIQYF	TGCAGTGCCAGCCAGGTAGCCAAAAACATTCAGTACTTC
TRBV28	TRBD2	TRBJ2-4	-	CASKYKTSGGAMGNIQYF	TGTGCCAGCAAATATAAAACTAGCGGGGGGGCGATGGGAAACATTCAGTACTTC
TRBV21-1	-	TRBJ1-5	-	CASSKVGTHYSNQPQHF	TGTGCCAGCAGCAAAGTAGGGACACACTATAGCAATCAGCCCCAGCATTTT
TRBV5-6	-	TRBJ1-2	few	CASSPFLGNYGYTF	TGTGCCAGCAGCCCCTTTCTGGGAAACTATGGCTACACCTTC
TRBV12-3/TRBV12-4	TRBD2	TRBJ2-5	few	CASSPTSGRARYQETQYF	TGTGCCAGCAGTCCGACTAGCGGGAGGGCCAGGTACCAAGAGACCCAGTACTTC
TRBV29-1	-	TRBJ2-3	few	CSVEDGKEADTQYF	TGCAGCGTTGAAGACGGGAAAGAGGCAGATACGCAGTATTTT
TRBV20-1	TRBD2	TRBJ2-3	-	CLVSGGAITDTQYF	TGTTTAGTCAGCGGGGGGGCAATTACAGATACGCAGTATTTT
TRBV5-1	-	TRBJ2-1	-	CASSLSEFSYNEQFF	TGCGCCAGCAGCTTAAGTGAGTTCTCCTACAATGAACAGTTCTTC
TRBV6-5	TRBD2	TRBJ2-5	few	CASQMIFSGRYETQYF	TGTGCCAGTCAAATGATTTTTAGCGGGAGGTATGAGACCCAGTACTTC
TRBV5-1	-	TRBJ2-7	-	CASSERSDEQYF	TGCGCCAGCAGCGAGCGGAGCGACGAGCAGTACTTC